The 10 T cell receptor beta chains below all came from one sample that was sequenced in a study of blood T cell repertoires in COVID-19. Profiled with immunoSEQ multiplex PCR; TCRdb holds only in-frame clones, not every one. The profile shows approximately 75,000 clones, 75% to 90% of them singletons. The sequencing input was peripheral blood. Receptor source: a man aged 80 or over with acute or convalescent COVID-19.

V gene TRBV5-1 combines with J gene TRBJ2-1, with 11 bases lining up with TRBD2. Germline CDR1 reads SGHRS; CDR2 reads YFSETQ. J lost 0 bases, V lost 4 bases, and 9 bases had no gene match. The CDR3 extends over 18 amino acids. The CDR3 spells CASSPRLAGGSSYNEQFF. The CDR3 DNA reads as TGCGCCAGCAGCCCCCGGCTAGCGGGGGGAAGCTCCTACAATGAGCAGTTCTTC. Full variable domain (outside the CDR3, taken from reference TRBV5-1 and TRBJ2-1): KAGVTQTPRYLIKTRGQQVTLSCSPISGHRSVSWYQQTPGQGLQFLFEYFSETQRNKGNFPGRFSGRQFSNSRSEMNVSTLELGDSALYLCASSPRLAGGSSYNEQFFGPGTRLTVL.

This clone was seen once. CDR3 coding DNA: TGTGCCAGCAGCCTGACTAGCGGGGGGCCGGGCCAAGAGACCCAGTACTTC. This gives the protein CASSLTSGGPGQETQYF. V usage is TRBV7-2 and J usage is TRBJ2-5, with TRBD2 identical over 13 bases. In germline, CDR1 is SGHTA, CDR2 FQGNSA. V gave up 5 bases and J gave up 1 base; unmatched junction bases: 7. This CDR3 has 17 amino acids. The whole variable domain, filled in from reference TRBV7-2 and TRBJ2-5, reads GAGVSQSPSNKVTEKGKDVELRCDPISGHTALYWYRQSLGQGLEFLIYFQGNSAPDKSGLPSDRFSAERTGGSVSTLTIQRTQQEDSAVYLCASSLTSGGPGQETQYFGPGTRLLVL.

This rearrangement joins TRBV29-1 to TRBJ2-5; 7 bases line up with TRBD2. The CDR3 has 12 amino acids. Germline CDR1 SQVTM, CDR2 ANQGSEA. Trimming at V came to 4 bases and at J to 5 bases, leaving 4 bases not matched to a gene. CDR3: CSVGREGETQYF. The CDR3 DNA reads TGCAGCGTTGGTAGGGAGGGGGAGACCCAGTACTTC.

The table lists this clone with a count of one. This rearrangement joins TRBV5-1 to TRBJ2-1, with TRBD1 matching 8 bases. Germline loops: CDR1 SGHRS, CDR2 YFSETQ. The V and J ends lost 2 bases and 6 bases, in that order; junction bases with no gene match: 4. This CDR3 spans 14 amino acids. CDR3 sequence: CASSLHTGGNEQFF. The CDR3, as DNA: TGCGCCAGCAGCTTACACACAGGGGGCAATGAGCAGTTCTTC.

The rearrangement links TRBV6-5 to TRBJ2-7, with D unclear. Germline V lookup: CDR1 MNHEY, CDR2 SVGAGI. This CDR3 region has 11 residues. Between the trimmed V and J ends, which lost 7 bases and 3 bases, there was a span of 7 bases. This CDR3 is CASTSVYEQYF. CDR3 nucleotide sequence: TGTGCCAGCACCTCCGTCTACGAGCAGTACTTC.

The chain employs TRBV24-1 and TRBJ2-2, with a possible D match to TRBD1 (5 bases). The CDR3 totals 16 residues. Germline loops: CDR1 KGHDR, CDR2 SFDVKD. The germline V and J ends were trimmed by 1 base and 4 bases, with 12 bases remaining between them. CDR3 bases: TGTGCCACCAGTGATTTTGGGGCTGGTAGCACCGGGGAGCTGTTTTTT. Translation gives CATSDFGAGSTGELFF.

This clone was seen once. The chain is built from TRBV3-1 (or the pseudogene TRBV3-2) and TRBJ1-2; 7 bases fit TRBD1. The CDR3 is made up of 17 amino acids. Germline trimming cut 5 bases from V and 4 bases from J; bases unmatched to any gene: 16. Looked up from germline, CDR1 is LGHDT and CDR2 is YNNKEL (reference sequence). The CDR3 DNA reads TGTGCCAGCAGCGATCTGGACAGGCGCCCGAGGGGCTATGGCTACACCTTC. This sequence encodes CASSDLDRRPRGYGYTF.

This clone appeared a single time. This chain connects TRBV5-6 to TRBJ2-5, with 8 bases that match TRBD2. The germline V gene has CDR1 SGHDT and CDR2 YYEEEE. The trim removed 2 bases at V and 5 bases at J, leaving 5 bases unmatched. The CDR3 spans 14 residues. The DNA for the CDR3 is TGTGCCAGCAGCTTCTCCGGGACTAGGGAGACCCAGTACTTC. Its translation is CASSFSGTRETQYF.

The chain is built from TRBV6-2 or TRBV6-3 and TRBJ2-7; the match to TRBD2 covers 10 bases. This CDR3 region has 14 residues. Per the germline V gene, CDR1 is MNHEY and CDR2 is SVGEGT. V dropped 2 bases and J dropped 4; count of bases not matched to a gene: 2. CDR3 bases: TGTGCCAGCAGTTACCAGCGGGAGGGTTACGAGCAGTACTTC. This sequence encodes CASSYQREGYEQYF.

The rearrangement links TRBV2 to TRBJ2-1; weak D call: TRBD1 (6 bases). The CDR3 loop spans 12 amino acids. In germline, CDR1 is SNHLY, CDR2 FYNNEI. V was cut by 4 bases and J by 6 bases, with 7 bases left in between. In nucleotides, the CDR3 is TGTGCCAGCAGTGTGGGGGCCAATGAGCAGTTCTTC. It is translated as CASSVGANEQFF.